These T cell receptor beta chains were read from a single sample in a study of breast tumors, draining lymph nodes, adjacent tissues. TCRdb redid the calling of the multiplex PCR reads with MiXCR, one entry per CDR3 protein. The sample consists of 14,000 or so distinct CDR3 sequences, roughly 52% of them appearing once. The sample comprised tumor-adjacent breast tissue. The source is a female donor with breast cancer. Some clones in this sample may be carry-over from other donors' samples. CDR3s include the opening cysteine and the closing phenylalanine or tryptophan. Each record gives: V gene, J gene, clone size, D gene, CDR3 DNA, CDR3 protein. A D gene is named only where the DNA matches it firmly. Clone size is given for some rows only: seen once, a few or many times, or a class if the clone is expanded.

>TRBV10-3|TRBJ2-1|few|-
TGTGCCATCAGTGAGTCGATGGGTAGCACCACCTACAATGAGCAGTTCTTC
CAISESMGSTTYNEQFF
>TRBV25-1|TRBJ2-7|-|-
TGTGCCAGCAGTGAATGGATTTCGGGACCGAAAGGGTTCGAACAAGACTTC
CASSEWISGPKGFEQDF
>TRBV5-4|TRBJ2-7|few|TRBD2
TGTGCCAGCAGCCCTGGACTAGCGCGGTACGAGCAGTACTTC
CASSPGLARYEQYF
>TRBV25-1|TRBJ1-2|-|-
TGTGCCAGCAGTGCGTCAGCGAAAGAGGAGGAATTCTATGGCTACACCTTC
CASSASAKEEEFYGYTF
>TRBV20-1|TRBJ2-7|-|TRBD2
TGCAGTGCTAGGGGGAGTTGGGATAGCGGGAACGAGCAGTACTTC
CSARGSWDSGNEQYF
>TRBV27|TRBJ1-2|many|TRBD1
TGTGCCAGCAGCCGATGGACAGGGGGCGTTTCCTATGGCTACACCTTC
CASSRWTGGVSYGYTF
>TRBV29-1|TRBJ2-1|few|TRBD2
TGCAGCGTCTGGGGGGGGTCCTACAATGAGCAGTTCTTC
CSVWGGSYNEQFF
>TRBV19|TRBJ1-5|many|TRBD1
TGTGCCAGTAGTACCCGGGACAGAGTCAATCAGCCCCAGCATTTT
CASSTRDRVNQPQHF
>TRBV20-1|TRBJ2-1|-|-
TGCAGTGCTAGTGGCGCTCGTGGACGTTACAATGAGCAGTTCTTC
CSASGARGRYNEQFF
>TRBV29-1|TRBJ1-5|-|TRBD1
TGCAGCGGGACAGGGGTTTGGAGCAATCAGCCCCAGCATTTT
CSGTGVWSNQPQHF
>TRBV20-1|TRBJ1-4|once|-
TGCAGTGCGGGAAGCCGACACCATGAAAAACTGTTTTTT
CSAGSRHHEKLFF
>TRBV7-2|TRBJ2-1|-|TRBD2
TGTGCCAGCAGCTTAACTAGCGGGAGGCAAAATGAGCAGTTCTTC
CASSLTSGRQNEQFF
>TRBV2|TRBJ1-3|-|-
TGTGCCAGCAGTGAATCGGCGGGGAGCGGTGGAAACACCATATATTTT
CASSESAGSGGNTIYF